These T cell receptor beta chains were read from a single sample in a study of identifying expanded T cells in peripheral blood. Method: immunoSEQ multiplex PCR; TCRdb's copy keeps in-frame clones and lacks some. The sample has approximately 85,000 clones, 88% seen once; the top ten hold 19%. Sequencing was carried out using blood. These receptors originate from a person aged 18-70 years in good health. Each CDR3 is given with its conserved first and last residue. Clone size is given for some rows only: seen once, a few or many times, or a class if the clone is expanded.

clone_size	v_call	j_call	cdr3_aa
.	TRBV4-2	TRBJ2-3	CASSQLPTTHTQYF
.	TRBV7-9	TRBJ1-1	CASSRGGTEAFF
.	TRBV5-4	TRBJ2-7	CASTSGQGGSYEQYF
.	TRBV7-6	TRBJ2-3	CASSLTQGAPDTQYF
.	TRBV4-3	TRBJ1-2	CASSRDFRDKVVYGYTF
.	TRBV18	TRBJ2-5	CASSPTGHLYQETQYF
few	TRBV7-8	TRBJ2-7	CASSSRTATYEQYF
.	TRBV7-8	TRBJ1-1	CASSPHFSKDIAFF
.	TRBV28	TRBJ1-5	CASSSHGTGGRQPQHF
.	TRBV27	TRBJ1-2	CASSPTQPLGYTF
.	TRBV21-1	TRBJ1-1	CASSKGRQGAAEAFF
.	TRBV7-9	TRBJ2-6	CASSPRQGASGANVLTF
.	TRBV5-6	TRBJ1-2	CASSSPGQGANYGYTF
.	TRBV5-1	TRBJ2-3	CASSLGDSSTDTQYF
few	TRBV6-5	TRBJ1-2	CASSYSESYGYTF
.	TRBV7-9	TRBJ1-5	CASSLAGGASQPQHF
.	TRBV4-2	TRBJ1-3	CASSRDYSGNTIYF
.	TRBV29-1	TRBJ2-7	CSVGTSTPYEQYF
.	TRBV5-4	TRBJ1-1	CASSRGYSMNTEAFF
.	TRBV19	TRBJ2-7	CASRGQGPPQQYF
.	TRBV4-3	TRBJ2-3	CASSLPPVGGEPDTQYF
.	TRBV6-1	TRBJ1-2	CASSESGDGYTF
.	TRBV11-2	TRBJ1-1	CASSLTENTEAFF
.	TRBV4-3	TRBJ2-7	CASSQQTGILDYEQYF
.	TRBV6-5	TRBJ1-1	CASSYETGRGTEAFF
.	TRBV6-4	TRBJ2-1	CASSPQGAVNNEQFF
.	TRBV6-6	TRBJ1-4	CASSTGAGGEGLFF
.	TRBV6-5	TRBJ2-1	CASSPRVYNEQFF
.	TRBV30	TRBJ1-5	CAWSVGASNQPQHF
.	TRBV4-2	TRBJ2-7	CASSRGILDYEQYF
.	TRBV29-1	TRBJ2-5	CSALRGTGETQYF
.	TRBV19	TRBJ1-5	CASSVLPRGLNQPQHF
.	TRBV30	TRBJ2-7	CAWSVPTGTGIYEQYF
.	TRBV19	TRBJ2-1	CASSTSRGYFYNEQFF
few	TRBV21-1	TRBJ1-6	CASSKHTGQGSDSYNSPLHF
.	TRBV7-8	TRBJ1-3	CASSFTVLGTRGAIYF
once	TRBV29-1	TRBJ2-5	CSVADSGETQYF
.	TRBV6-6	TRBJ1-5	CASSYSRVGSNQPQHF
.	TRBV5-6	TRBJ1-1	CASSFMDTEAFF
.	TRBV20-1	TRBJ2-3	CSAGQTDTQYF
.	TRBV19	TRBJ2-6	CASSLKERHSGANVLTF
.	TRBV7-9	TRBJ2-2	CASSPPPHRGGAGELFF
.	TRBV7-2	TRBJ2-7	CASSQITTGVPQYF
.	TRBV4-2	TRBJ2-5	CASSQAGTGRALEYETQYF
.	TRBV4-3	TRBJ1-5	CASSQDTGYQPQHF
.	TRBV19	TRBJ1-5	CASSSEFPQPQHF
.	TRBV11-2	TRBJ1-1	CASTEGGGEAFF
.	TRBV18	TRBJ1-5	CASSPDRDQPQHF
.	TRBV27	TRBJ1-5	CASSRQGTQPQHF
.	TRBV21-1	TRBJ2-3	CASSKGQVTDTQYF
few	TRBV11-2	TRBJ2-7	CASSSYMTGAEQYF
.	TRBV6-5	TRBJ2-3	CASSARVSTDTQYF
once	TRBV27	TRBJ2-3	CASGMGATDTQYF
.	TRBV7-7	TRBJ2-1	CASSLALGGYNEQFF